Described below is a single T cell receptor (beta chain) sequence and its context. What antigen it recognizes has not been identified. Base qualities are not recorded, but no much larger clone differs from it by a single base. The CDR3 starts with the cysteine, ends with the phenylalanine, and has 15 residues. The sequence is cut down to CDR3 DNA, 45 bases in frame from base 1. Ends trimmed: V by 3 bases, J by 1 base; bases unmatched to a gene: 2. CDR1 DFQATT and CDR2 SNEGSKA were looked up in the germline V gene (reference sequence). Enrolling through a virtual design, the prospective study's participants ranged in age from about 18 to 89 years and lived across roughly 24 United States geographic areas. In the prospective study, participants were assigned to cohorts based on the clinical history participants reported in a screening survey and a study questionnaire. Exposed participants were defined as having been in contact with someone with a PCR-confirmed or clinician-diagnosed COVID-19 case within 2 weeks of study entry. Mobile phlebotomists in the prospective study collected whole blood, serum and a nasopharyngeal or oropharyngeal swab from every participant. Over a roughly 2-month period, participants in the prospective study had the option of providing additional blood draws and questionnaires. Prospective study blood samples were shipped either frozen or at room temperature before DNA extraction.

The data were taken from a study of blood T cell repertoires in COVID-19 (dated by TCRdb to the early 2020s). Regarding the research as a whole: Samples from collaborators originated in the United States, Italy and Spain and spanned both the acute and convalescent phases of COVID-19. The material from the prospective study consisted of cDNA or gDNA derived from T cells, B-cell-depleted T cells, or PBMCs. Subjects who had been exposed to COVID-19, were actively infected with it, or had recovered from it provided the deeply sampled blood TCRbeta repertoires that made up the dataset. A freely available public database, intended as a resource for researchers studying the immune response to SARS-CoV-2, is where the repertoires were released. The samples were drawn from two sources: the first 160 participants of the ongoing ImmuneRACE study, and 950 to 1,500 subjects contributed by 6 global collaborators. Sample metadata almost always included a de-identified subject ID, COVID-19 status, age in years and sex. Where available, HLA class I and class II types were taken from metadata supplied by the sample provider and were not determined by assay-based typing.

TCRbeta CDR3 regions were amplified from genomic DNA by means of the immunoSEQ Assay, a bias-controlled multiplex PCR. The authors processed their data as follows. The number of nucleated cells in each sample was estimated from the amplification of reference gene primers within the assay. Sequence reads were collapsed and filtered to measure the absolute abundance of every unique TCRbeta CDR3 rearrangement. For each sample, productive Simpson clonality was calculated by taking the square root of Simpson's diversity index across productive rearrangements. Here the immuneACCESS table is served through TCRdb, limited to in-frame sequences with V and J called. Missing clones are a known gap in these copies; in checked studies unresolved V genes cover under half, and the rest lacks a known reason. The V and J calls and clone size were taken over from that table, and D and trimming were inferred from the DNA. Recorded for this sample are hundreds of thousands of clones; around nine tenths of them occurred a single time. The leading ten clones occupy 2.5% to 3.5% of the sample.

The research as a whole found: The quantity of clinical and demographic metadata differed by source and by participant and was supplied without curation.

The rearrangement joined TRBV20-1 to TRBJ2-2; 10 central nucleotides agree with TRBD2. Sequenced input: PBMCs or T cells enriched from blood (not recorded which). This sequence originates from a woman between 50 and 59 years old who had been exposed to COVID-19. The CDR3 here reads CSASRTSGNTGELFF. The DNA sequence is as follows: TGCAGTGCTAGTCGGACTAGCGGGAACACCGGGGAGCTGTTTTTT.